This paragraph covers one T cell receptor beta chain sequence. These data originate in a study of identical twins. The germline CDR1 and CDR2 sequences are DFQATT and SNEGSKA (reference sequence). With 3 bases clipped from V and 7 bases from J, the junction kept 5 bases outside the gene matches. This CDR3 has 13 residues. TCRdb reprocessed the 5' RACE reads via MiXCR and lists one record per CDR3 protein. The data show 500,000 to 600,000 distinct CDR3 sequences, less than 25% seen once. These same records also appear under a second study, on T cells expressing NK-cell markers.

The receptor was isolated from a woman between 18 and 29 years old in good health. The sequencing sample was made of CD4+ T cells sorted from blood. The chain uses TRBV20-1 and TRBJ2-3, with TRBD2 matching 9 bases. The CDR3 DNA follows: TGCAGTGCTAGCTTAGCGGGGGTGTATACGCAGTATTTT. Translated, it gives CSASLAGVYTQYF.